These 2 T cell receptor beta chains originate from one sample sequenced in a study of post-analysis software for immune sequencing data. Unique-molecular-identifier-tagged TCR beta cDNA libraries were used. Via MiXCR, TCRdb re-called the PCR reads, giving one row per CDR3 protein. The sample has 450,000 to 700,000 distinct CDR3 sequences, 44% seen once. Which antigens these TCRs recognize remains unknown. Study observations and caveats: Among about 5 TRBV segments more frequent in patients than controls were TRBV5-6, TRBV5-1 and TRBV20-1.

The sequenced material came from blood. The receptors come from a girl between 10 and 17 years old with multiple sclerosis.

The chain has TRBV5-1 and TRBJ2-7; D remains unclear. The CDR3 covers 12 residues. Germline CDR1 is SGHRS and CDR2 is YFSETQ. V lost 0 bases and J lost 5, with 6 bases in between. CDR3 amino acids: CASSLEWHEQYF. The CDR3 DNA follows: TGCGCCAGCAGCTTGGAGTGGCACGAGCAGTACTTC.

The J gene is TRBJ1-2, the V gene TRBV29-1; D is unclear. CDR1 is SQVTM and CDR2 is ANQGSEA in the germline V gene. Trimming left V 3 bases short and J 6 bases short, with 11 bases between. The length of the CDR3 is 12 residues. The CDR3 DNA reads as TGCAGCGTTGACTCGGCCCTCGATGGCTACACCTTC. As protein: CSVDSALDGYTF.